Listed here are 32 T cell receptor beta chains from one sample, sequenced in a study of T cell clonotyping in hematopoietic cell transplantation. Repertoires were generated with immunoSEQ multiplex PCR, while TCRdb's copy carries only in-frame clones and drops some. The sample carries just under 5,500 clones, around 27% recorded once. Sequencing was performed on peripheral blood mononuclear cells, taken 180 days after allogeneic stem cell transplant. The receptors stem from a male patient aged 40-55 years who had an allogeneic stem cell transplant from an unrelated donor, so the T cells may come from the graft donor. Some clones in this sample may be carry-over from other donors' samples.

The rearrangement links TRBV19 to TRBJ1-6, with D unresolved. Germline lookup yields CDR1 LNHDA and CDR2 SQIVND (reference sequence). CDR3 length: 12 residues. Trimming cost V 1 base and J 9 bases, with 4 bases left between them. The CDR3 DNA reads as TGTGCCAGTAGTATAGGGGTTTCACCCCTCCACTTT. Its protein is CASSIGVSPLHF.

In its sample, this clone was seen a few times. The V and J genes are TRBV28 and TRBJ1-6, with a possible D match to TRBD1 (5 bases). From germline, CDR1 is MDHEN and CDR2 SYDVKM. CDR3 length: 13 residues. The V end lost 0 bases, the J end lost 10 bases, and 7 bases lay between the germline ends. CDR3 amino acids: CASSLWAGSPLHF. The CDR3 coding sequence is TGTGCCAGCAGTTTATGGGCAGGGTCACCCCTCCACTTT.

This clone was detected only a few times. V and J are TRBV19 and TRBJ1-1, with a weak D call TRBD1 (5 bases). Trimming removed 5 bases from V and 4 bases from J, with 17 bases in between. This CDR3 is built from 15 residues. CDR1 LNHDA and CDR2 SQIVND come from the germline V gene (reference sequence). Written as DNA, the CDR3 is TGTGCCAGTAGTCCAACACCGGGGGGTAGCACTGAAGCTTTCTTT. Encoded protein: CASSPTPGGSTEAFF. Together with reference TRBV19 and TRBJ1-1, the CDR3 gives the full variable domain: DGGITQSPKYLFRKEGQNVTLSCEQNLNHDAMYWYRQDPGQGLRLIYYSQIVNDFQKGDIAEGYSVSREKKESFPLTVTSAQKNPTAFYLCASSPTPGGSTEAFFGQGTRLTVV.

This clone was seen more than once but under ten times. J is TRBJ1-5 and V is TRBV10-2; D is possibly TRBD1 (5 bases). Germline lookup yields CDR1 WSHSY and CDR2 SAAADI. The CDR3 contains 12 residues. Trimming pared 3 bases from V and 11 bases from J, leaving 11 bases between. The CDR3 nucleotides are TGCGCCAGCAGTGACGGTGGGGCAACCCAGCATTTT. Translating gives CASSDGGATQHF.

This clone was found once. The rearrangement joins TRBV30 to TRBJ1-5; no clear D gene. Germline assignment: CDR1 GTSNPN and CDR2 SVGIG (reference sequence). Trimming took 0 bases from V and 15 from J, leaving 18 bases between them. This CDR3 comprises 13 residues. The CDR3 region has the DNA TGTGCCTGGAGTGTAATGGGGTCCGGGCCGCCGCATTTT. This gives the protein CAWSVMGSGPPHF.

The gene calls are TRBV28 and TRBJ1-5; 7 nucleotides agree with TRBD1. The V gene's germline CDR1 is MDHEN and CDR2 SYDVKM. J was trimmed by 2 bases and V by 7 bases; bases with no gene match: 8. The length of the CDR3 is 15 residues. The chain's CDR3 is CASTSTGRGNQPQHF. The CDR3 nucleotides are TGTGCCAGCACCTCGACAGGGAGGGGCAATCAGCCCCAGCATTTT.

This clone was recorded a few times. The chain carries TRBV30 and TRBJ2-7; D unresolved. V shed 0 bases and J shed 3 bases, with 6 bases lying between them. Germline CDR1 and CDR2: GTSNPN and SVGIG (reference sequence). This CDR3 is 12 amino acids long. CDR3 nucleotides: TGTGCCTGGAGTGTCGACGGCTACGAGCAGTACTTC. Translated: CAWSVDGYEQYF.

This clone was seen a handful of times. The chain employs TRBV5-1 and TRBJ1-1; a possible D gene is TRBD1 (5 bases). V lost 0 bases, J lost 11 bases, and 11 bases lay in between. This CDR3 is built from 12 residues. Germline V gene data show CDR1 as SGHRS and CDR2 as YFSETQ. CDR3 in amino acids: CASSLEGWEAFF. DNA for the CDR3: TGCGCCAGCAGCTTGGAGGGGTGGGAGGCTTTCTTT. The full variable domain, in which reference TRBV5-1 and TRBJ1-1 provide the parts outside the CDR3, is KAGVTQTPRYLIKTRGQQVTLSCSPISGHRSVSWYQQTPGQGLQFLFEYFSETQRNKGNFPGRFSGRQFSNSRSEMNVSTLELGDSALYLCASSLEGWEAFFGQGTRLTVV.

The V gene is TRBV4-1, the J gene TRBJ2-1; the D gene is possibly TRBD2 (6 bases). This CDR3 spans 17 amino acids. V lost 0 bases, J lost 0 bases, and 12 bases lay in between. Germline CDR1 MGHRA, CDR2 YSYEKL. CDR3 residues: CASSQEAGRDSYNEQFF. Written as DNA, the CDR3 is TGCGCCAGCAGCCAAGAAGCGGGTCGGGACTCCTACAATGAGCAGTTCTTC.

This clone has just one count. V gene TRBV5-1 combines with J gene TRBJ2-7; D assignment may be TRBD1 or TRBD2 (5 bases each). This CDR3 has 13 residues. The germline V gene encodes CDR1 SGHRS and CDR2 YFSETQ. The V gene lost 1 base and the J gene lost 2 bases, with 7 bases spanning the gap. The CDR3 nucleotides are TGCGCCAGCAGCTTGCGGGACCCCTACGAGCAGTACTTC. It specifies CASSLRDPYEQYF.

Concerning this clone: An end of the junction differs from the germline gene, which may be a read error. The chain is built from TRBV30 and TRBJ2-1; no clear D gene. The germline CDR1 and CDR2 sequences are GTSNPN and SVGIG (reference sequence). The CDR3 extends over 15 amino acids. The CDR3 loop is CAWSEVPGYSNEQFF. DNA of the CDR3: TGTGCATGGAGTGAAGTTCCGGGTTACAGCAATGAGCAGTTCTTC.

This rearrangement joins TRBV30 to TRBJ2-7; 8 positions agree with TRBD2. J gave up 0 bases and V 6 bases, and 10 bases lay outside the gene matches. Germline assignment: CDR1 GTSNPN and CDR2 SVGIG (reference sequence). This CDR3 has 15 amino acids. The CDR3 DNA is TGTGCCTGTAAGAACAAGCGGGAGTTCTCCTACGAGCAGTACTTC. This codes for CACKNKREFSYEQYF.

This clone was observed a handful of times. V gene TRBV4-2 combines with J gene TRBJ2-2, with D tentatively TRBD2 (6 bases). Trimming cost V 2 bases and J 2 bases, with 12 bases left between them. Germline values: CDR1 LGHNA, CDR2 YNFKEQ. The CDR3 runs 16 residues. CDR3 bases: TGTGCCAGCAGCCAATTTAGCGGAGACAACACCGGGGAGCTGTTTTTT. Encoded protein: CASSQFSGDNTGELFF.

V gene TRBV30 combines with J gene TRBJ1-2, with 7 nucleotides matching TRBD1. The CDR3 contains 13 residues. V shed 2 bases and J 3 bases; nucleotides not matched to a gene: 3. Germline V CDR1 and CDR2: GTSNPN, SVGIG (reference sequence). The CDR3 loop is CAWSHGQDYGYTF. The CDR3 DNA reads TGTGCCTGGAGTCATGGACAGGACTATGGCTACACCTTC.

This clone is termed medium-sized. The CDR3 loop reads CASSLDGGGLEGYTF. The CDR3 coding sequence is TGTGCCAGCAGCTTAGATGGAGGGGGGCTTGAAGGCTACACCTTC. The gene calls are TRBV7-6 and TRBJ1-2; weak D call: TRBD1 (6 bases). The germline V gene has CDR1 SGHVS and CDR2 FNYEAQ. The CDR3 sequence is 15 residues long. The V end was cut by 1 base, the J end by 8 bases, with 17 bases between.

This clone has only a few counts. The chain combines TRBV9 with TRBJ2-3; D is unclear. There are 15 residues in the CDR3. V lost 0 bases and J lost 5, with 13 bases in between. Germline V gives CDR1 SGDLS, CDR2 YYNGEE. CDR3 protein: CASSVGGTVGDTQYF. CDR3 bases: TGTGCCAGCAGCGTAGGAGGAACAGTAGGAGATACGCAGTATTTT.

This clone was found a few times. The chain couples TRBV7-9 to TRBJ1-2, with 7 bases aligning to TRBD1. This CDR3 comprises 15 residues. Germline trimming cut 5 bases from V and 7 bases from J; bases unmatched to any gene: 13. CDR1 and CDR2 from the germline V gene are SEHNR and FQNEAQ (reference sequence). The CDR3 sequence is CASSPAQGGYVGYTF. The CDR3 DNA reads TGTGCCAGCAGCCCGGCCCAGGGGGGGTATGTTGGCTACACCTTC.

This rearrangement joins TRBV30 to TRBJ1-5; the D is unclear. The V end was cut by 1 base, the J end by 4 bases, with 8 bases between. The CDR3 runs 13 residues. Germline V CDR1 and CDR2: GTSNPN, SVGIG (reference sequence). The CDR3 bases are TGTGCCTGGAGTGGAGGTAAAAATCAGCCCCAGCATTTT. This sequence encodes CAWSGGKNQPQHF.

J is TRBJ1-6 and V is TRBV30; tentatively, D is TRBD1 (5 bases). CDR1 and CDR2 (germline): GTSNPN, SVGIG (reference sequence). V dropped 0 bases and J dropped 7 bases, with 13 bases sitting between them. CDR3 length: 15 residues. The CDR3: CAWSVGAGANSPLHF. The DNA for the CDR3 is TGTGCCTGGAGTGTAGGGGCAGGAGCCAATTCACCCCTCCACTTT.

The genes are TRBV4-2 and TRBJ1-1; 10 nucleotides match TRBD1. CDR1 is LGHNA, CDR2 YNFKEQ, per germline. With V trimmed by 1 base and J by 5 bases, 13 bases remained unmatched. The length of the CDR3 is 18 residues. The CDR3: CASSQGRGQGPSGTEAFF. The DNA of the CDR3 is TGTGCCAGCAGCCAAGGTAGGGGACAGGGGCCTTCCGGGACTGAAGCTTTCTTT.

The chain carries TRBV4-1 and TRBJ1-4; D is unclear. Germline assignment: CDR1 MGHRA and CDR2 YSYEKL. The V end lost 5 bases, the J end lost 8 bases, and 6 bases lay between the germline ends. This CDR3 comprises 11 residues. The CDR3 spells CASSYAEKLFF. CDR3 coding DNA: TGCGCCAGCAGCTATGCCGAAAAACTGTTTTTT.

V gene TRBV30 combines with J gene TRBJ2-3; the D gene is possibly TRBD1 (7 bases). CDR3 length: 13 amino acids. Germline assignment: CDR1 GTSNPN and CDR2 SVGIG (reference sequence). With 3 bases removed from V and 5 bases from J, the gap between germline ends came to 12 bases. The CDR3 region is CAWSRGEGDTQYF. DNA for the CDR3: TGTGCCTGGAGCAGGGGGGAAGGAGATACGCAGTATTTT.

This clone has only a few counts. This chain joins TRBV30 and TRBJ1-2; 7 bases agree with TRBD1. Trimming cost V 5 bases and J 2 bases; bases outside gene matches: 8. The CDR3 is 14 amino acids. From germline, CDR1 is GTSNPN and CDR2 SVGIG (reference sequence). Here the CDR3 reads CAWFRRDSNYGYTF. CDR3 sequence (DNA): TGTGCCTGGTTCCGACGGGACAGCAACTATGGCTACACCTTC.

This clone has more than one count but fewer than ten. This sequence joins TRBV28 and TRBJ1-4; 7 bases line up with TRBD1. Per germline, CDR1 MDHEN and CDR2 SYDVKM. The CDR3 length is 15 residues. V was pared by 7 bases and J by 7 bases, with 12 bases of the junction left unmatched. The CDR3 region is CASNQGDLEVEKLFF. CDR3 DNA sequence: TGTGCCAGCAATCAGGGGGATTTGGAGGTTGAAAAACTGTTTTTT.

This clone was observed a few times. The rearrangement uses TRBV6-4 and TRBJ2-6; D gene unclear. Germline V CDR1 and CDR2: MRHNA, SNTAGT. CDR3 length equals 16 residues. Trimming removed 3 bases at V and 4 bases at J, with 13 bases between. In nucleotides, the CDR3 is TGTGCCAGCAGTGAAGGCCATCTGGGAGGGGCCAACGTCCTGACTTTC. Its translation: CASSEGHLGGANVLTF.

This clone was counted a few times. The chain couples TRBV9 to TRBJ2-2, with no clear D. Germline V gene sequence: CDR1 SGDLS, CDR2 YYNGEE. The CDR3 has 16 amino acids. The V end was cut by 1 base, the J end by 2 bases, with 12 bases between. The CDR3 DNA reads as TGTGCCAGCAGCGTATTTGGGCAGTCAAACACCGGGGAGCTGTTTTTT. It encodes CASSVFGQSNTGELFF.

The rearrangement joins TRBV25-1 to TRBJ1-1; D remains unclear. The germline CDR1 and CDR2 sequences are MGHDK and SYGVNS. CDR3 length equals 13 residues. Trimming took 4 bases from V and 3 from J, leaving 9 bases between them. CDR3 sequence: CASSGNPDTEAFF. Written as DNA, the CDR3 is TGTGCCAGCAGTGGTAACCCGGACACTGAAGCTTTCTTT. The full variable domain, its missing parts supplied by reference TRBV25-1 and TRBJ1-1, is EADIYQTPRYLVIGTGKKITLECSQTMGHDKMYWYQQDPGMELHLIHYSYGVNSTEKGDLSSESTVSRIRTEHFPLTLESARPSHTSQYLCASSGNPDTEAFFGQGTRLTVV.

With respect to this clone: Germline and junction disagree at one end, which may indicate a read error. Here the CDR3 reads CSAEGGYRITEAFF. Here the CDR3 DNA reads TGCAGCGCTGAAGGTGGATATCGGATCACTGAAGCTTTCTTT. This sequence joins TRBV29-1 and TRBJ1-1; D call uncertain. Per the germline V gene, CDR1 is SQVTM and CDR2 is ANQGSEA. The CDR3 runs to 14 residues.

The CDR3 nucleotides are TGTGCCTGGAGTCCGGGTAGGACTGAAGCTTTCTTT. This sequence encodes CAWSPGRTEAFF. The V call is TRBV30, the J call TRBJ1-1; D gene uncertain. V was trimmed by 2 bases and J by 5 bases, leaving 9 bases between them. This CDR3 is built from 12 residues. Germline loops: CDR1 GTSNPN, CDR2 SVGIG (reference sequence). The variable domain in full, completed from reference TRBV30 and TRBJ1-1, reads SQTIHQWPATLVQPVGSPLSLECTVEGTSNPNLYWYRQAAGRGLQLLFYSVGIGQISSEVPQNLSASRPQDRQFILSSKKLLLSDSGFYLCAWSPGRTEAFFGQGTRLTVV.

Judged by abundance, this clone is large. This rearrangement joins TRBV19 to TRBJ1-4; D remains unclear. V was cut by 5 bases and J by 4 bases, with 14 bases left in between. CDR1 is LNHDA, CDR2 SQIVND, per germline (reference sequence). The CDR3 has 15 amino acids. The CDR3 bases are TGTGCCAGTAGTTCGTGGGCAGCTAATAATGAAAAACTGTTTTTT. It codes for CASSSWAANNEKLFF.

The sample holds a few counts of this clone. The chain has TRBV30 and TRBJ1-5; D uncertain. Deletions cut 2 bases from V and 3 bases from J, with 8 bases between. Germline CDR1 is GTSNPN and CDR2 is SVGIG (reference sequence). The CDR3 spans 13 residues. CDR3 sequence (DNA): TGTGCCTGGAGTTTACGGGACAATCAGCCCCAGCATTTT. Protein sequence: CAWSLRDNQPQHF.

The chain couples TRBV30 to TRBJ2-2, with D unresolved. The V gene lost 3 bases and the J gene lost 6 bases, with 2 bases spanning the gap. Germline V gives CDR1 GTSNPN, CDR2 SVGIG (reference sequence). This CDR3 contains 10 residues. This chain's CDR3 is CAWRAGELFF. The DNA for the CDR3 is TGTGCCTGGAGGGCCGGGGAGCTGTTTTTT.